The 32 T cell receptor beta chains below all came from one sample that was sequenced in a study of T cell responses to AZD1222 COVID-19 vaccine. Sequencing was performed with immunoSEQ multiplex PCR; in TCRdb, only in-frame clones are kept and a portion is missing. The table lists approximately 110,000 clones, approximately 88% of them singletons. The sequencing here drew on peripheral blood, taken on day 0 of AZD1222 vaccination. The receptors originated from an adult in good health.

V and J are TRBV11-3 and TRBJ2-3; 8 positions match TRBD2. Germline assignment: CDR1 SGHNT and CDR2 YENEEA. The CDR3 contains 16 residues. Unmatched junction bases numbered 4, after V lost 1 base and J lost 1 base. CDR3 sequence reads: CASSLGGSGGTDTQYF. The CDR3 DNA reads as TGTGCCAGCAGCTTAGGGGGTAGCGGGGGCACAGATACGCAGTATTTT.

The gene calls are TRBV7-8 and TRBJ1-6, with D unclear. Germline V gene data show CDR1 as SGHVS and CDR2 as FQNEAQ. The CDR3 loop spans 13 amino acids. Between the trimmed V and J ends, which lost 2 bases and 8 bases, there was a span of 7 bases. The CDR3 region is CASSLSMDSPLHF. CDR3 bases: TGTGCCAGCAGCTTAAGTATGGATTCACCCCTCCACTTT. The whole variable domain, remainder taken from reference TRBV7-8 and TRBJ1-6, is GAGVSQSPRYKVAKRGQDVALRCDPISGHVSLFWYQQALGQGPEFLTYFQNEAQLDKSGLPSDRFFAERPEGSVSTLKIQRTQQEDSAVYLCASSLSMDSPLHFGNGTRLTVT.

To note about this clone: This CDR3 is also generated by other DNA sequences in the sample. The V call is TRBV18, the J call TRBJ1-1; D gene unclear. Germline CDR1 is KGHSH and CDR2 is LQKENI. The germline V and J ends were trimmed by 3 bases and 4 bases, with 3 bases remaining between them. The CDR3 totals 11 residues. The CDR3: CASSPGTEAFF. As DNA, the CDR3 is TGTGCCAGCTCACCGGGCACTGAAGCTTTCTTT. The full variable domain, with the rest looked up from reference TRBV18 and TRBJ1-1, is NAGVMQNPRHLVRRRGQEARLRCSPMKGHSHVYWYRQLPEEGLKFMVYLQKENIIDESGMPKERFSAEFPKEGPSILRIQQVVRGDSAAYFCASSPGTEAFFGQGTRLTVV.

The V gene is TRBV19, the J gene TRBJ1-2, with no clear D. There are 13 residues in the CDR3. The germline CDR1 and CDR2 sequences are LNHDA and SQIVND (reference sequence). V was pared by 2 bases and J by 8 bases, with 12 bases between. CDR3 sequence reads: CASSIKGSRGYTF. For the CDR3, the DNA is TGTGCCAGTAGTATAAAGGGTTCGCGCGGCTACACCTTC.

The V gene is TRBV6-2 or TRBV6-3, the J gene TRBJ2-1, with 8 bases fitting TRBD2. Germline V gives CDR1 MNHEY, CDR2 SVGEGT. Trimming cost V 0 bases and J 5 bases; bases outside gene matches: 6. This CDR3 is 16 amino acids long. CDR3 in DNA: TGTGCCAGCAGTTACTCGACCCGGGGGGGTAACAATGAGCAGTTCTTC. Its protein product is CASSYSTRGGNNEQFF.

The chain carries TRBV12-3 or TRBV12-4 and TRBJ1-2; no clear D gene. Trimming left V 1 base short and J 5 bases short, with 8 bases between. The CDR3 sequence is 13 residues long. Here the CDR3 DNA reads TGTGCCAGCAGTTTAGGGTTTTCTTATGGCTACACCTTC. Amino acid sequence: CASSLGFSYGYTF.

DNA for the CDR3: TGTGCCAGCAGTGGTCGGGGATCGGGCGGCTACACCTTC. Translating it yields CASSGRGSGGYTF. The gene calls are TRBV2 and TRBJ1-2; D gene uncertain. The CDR3 has 13 amino acids. Trimming took off 4 bases at V and 8 bases at J, with 14 bases between the two ends. Germline-derived CDR1 and CDR2 are SNHLY and FYNNEI. The full variable domain, with the rest looked up from reference TRBV2 and TRBJ1-2, is EPEVTQTPSHQVTQMGQEVILRCVPISNHLYFYWYRQILGQKVEFLVSFYNNEISEKSEIFDDQFSVERPDGSNFTLKIRSTKLEDSAMYFCASSGRGSGGYTFGSGTRLTVV.

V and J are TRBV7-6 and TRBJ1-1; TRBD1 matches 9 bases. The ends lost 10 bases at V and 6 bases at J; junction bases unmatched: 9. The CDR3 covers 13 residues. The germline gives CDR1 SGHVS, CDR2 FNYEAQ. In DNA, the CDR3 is TGTGCCATCCGCGGGACAGGGAGCCCTGAAGCTTTCTTT. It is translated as CAIRGTGSPEAFF.

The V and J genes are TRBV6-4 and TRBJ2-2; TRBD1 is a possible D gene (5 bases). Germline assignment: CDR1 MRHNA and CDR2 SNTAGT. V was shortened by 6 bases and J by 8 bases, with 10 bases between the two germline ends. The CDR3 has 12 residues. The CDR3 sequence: CASRDTRGELFF. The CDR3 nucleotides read TGTGCCAGCAGGGACACCCGGGGGGAGCTGTTTTTT.

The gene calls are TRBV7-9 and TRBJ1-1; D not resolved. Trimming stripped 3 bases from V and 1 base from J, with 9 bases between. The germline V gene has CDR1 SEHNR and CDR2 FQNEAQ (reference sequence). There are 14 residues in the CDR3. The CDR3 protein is CASSFQDGNTEAFF. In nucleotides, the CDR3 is TGTGCCAGCAGCTTCCAAGACGGGAACACTGAAGCTTTCTTT.

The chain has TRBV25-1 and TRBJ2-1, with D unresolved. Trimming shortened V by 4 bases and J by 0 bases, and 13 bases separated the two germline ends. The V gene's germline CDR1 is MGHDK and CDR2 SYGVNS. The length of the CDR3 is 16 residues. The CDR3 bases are TGTGCCAGCAGTGGATCGGGTGGGGACTCCTACAATGAGCAGTTCTTC. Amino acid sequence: CASSGSGGDSYNEQFF.

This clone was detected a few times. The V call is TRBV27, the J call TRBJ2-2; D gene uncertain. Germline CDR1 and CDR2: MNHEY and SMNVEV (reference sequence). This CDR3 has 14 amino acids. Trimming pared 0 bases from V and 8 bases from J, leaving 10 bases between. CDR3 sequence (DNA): TGTGCCAGCAGTTTATCGATAACAACTGGGGAGCTGTTTTTT. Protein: CASSLSITTGELFF.

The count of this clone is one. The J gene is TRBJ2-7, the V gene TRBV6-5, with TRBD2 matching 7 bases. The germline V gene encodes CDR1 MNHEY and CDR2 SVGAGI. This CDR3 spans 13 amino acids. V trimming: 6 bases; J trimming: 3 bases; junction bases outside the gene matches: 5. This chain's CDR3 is CASRREGVYEQYF. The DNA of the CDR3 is TGTGCCAGCAGGAGGGAGGGTGTCTACGAGCAGTACTTC.

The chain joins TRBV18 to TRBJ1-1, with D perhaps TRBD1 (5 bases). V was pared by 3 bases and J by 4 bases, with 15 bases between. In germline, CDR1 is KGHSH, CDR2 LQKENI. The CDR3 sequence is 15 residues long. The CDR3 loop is CASSPRAFSGTEAFF. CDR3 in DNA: TGTGCCAGCTCACCCAGGGCCTTCAGTGGCACTGAAGCTTTCTTT.

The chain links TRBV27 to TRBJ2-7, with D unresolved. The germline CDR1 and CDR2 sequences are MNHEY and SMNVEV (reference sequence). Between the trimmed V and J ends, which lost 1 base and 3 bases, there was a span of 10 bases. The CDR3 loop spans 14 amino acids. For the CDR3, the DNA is TGTGCCAGCAGTTTATTCGGCGGTCACTACGAGCAGTACTTC. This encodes CASSLFGGHYEQYF.

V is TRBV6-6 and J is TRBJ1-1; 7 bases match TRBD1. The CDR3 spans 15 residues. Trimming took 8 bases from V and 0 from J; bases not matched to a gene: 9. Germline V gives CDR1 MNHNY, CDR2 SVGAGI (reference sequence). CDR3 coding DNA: TGTGCCAGCGGAGGGGGCGTTCTTCTGAACACTGAAGCTTTCTTT. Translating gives CASGGGVLLNTEAFF.

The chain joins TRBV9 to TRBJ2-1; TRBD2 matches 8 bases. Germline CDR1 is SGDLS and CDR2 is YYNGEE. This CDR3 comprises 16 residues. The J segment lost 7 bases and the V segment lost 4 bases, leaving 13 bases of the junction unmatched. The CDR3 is CASSPPGGTTRNEQFF. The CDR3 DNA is TGTGCCAGCAGCCCGCCGGGAGGGACTACGCGGAATGAGCAGTTCTTC.

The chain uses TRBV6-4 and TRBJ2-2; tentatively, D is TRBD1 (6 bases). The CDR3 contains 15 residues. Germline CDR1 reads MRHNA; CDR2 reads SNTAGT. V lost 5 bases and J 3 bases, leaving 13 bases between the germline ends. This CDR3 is CASSPDRTDTGELFF. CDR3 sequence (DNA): TGTGCCAGCAGTCCTGACAGGACTGACACCGGGGAGCTGTTTTTT.

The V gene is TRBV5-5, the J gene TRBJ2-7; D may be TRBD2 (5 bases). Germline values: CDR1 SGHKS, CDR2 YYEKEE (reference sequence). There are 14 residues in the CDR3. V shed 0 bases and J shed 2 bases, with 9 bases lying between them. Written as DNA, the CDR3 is TGTGCCAGCAGCTTGGGAGCGGAGACCTACGAGCAGTACTTC. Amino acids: CASSLGAETYEQYF.

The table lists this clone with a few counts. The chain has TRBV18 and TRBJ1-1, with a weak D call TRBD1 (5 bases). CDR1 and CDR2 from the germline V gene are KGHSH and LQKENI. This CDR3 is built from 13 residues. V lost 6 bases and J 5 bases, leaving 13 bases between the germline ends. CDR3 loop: CASSPQGATEAFF. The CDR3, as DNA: TGTGCCAGCTCCCCCCAGGGTGCGACTGAAGCTTTCTTT.

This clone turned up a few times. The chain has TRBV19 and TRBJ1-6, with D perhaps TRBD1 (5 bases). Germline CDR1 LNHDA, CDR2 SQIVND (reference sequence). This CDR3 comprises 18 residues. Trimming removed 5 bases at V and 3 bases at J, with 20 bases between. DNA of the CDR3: TGTGCCAGTAGTCCCTATGGTGTAAGGGGAGACTATAATTCACCCCTCCACTTT. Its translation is CASSPYGVRGDYNSPLHF.

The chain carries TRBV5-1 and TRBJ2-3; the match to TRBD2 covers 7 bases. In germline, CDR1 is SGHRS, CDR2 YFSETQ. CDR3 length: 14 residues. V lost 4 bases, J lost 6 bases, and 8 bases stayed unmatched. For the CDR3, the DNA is TGCGCCAGCAGCCTGGGGGGGAAGTGGGATACGCAGTATTTT. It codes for CASSLGGKWDTQYF.

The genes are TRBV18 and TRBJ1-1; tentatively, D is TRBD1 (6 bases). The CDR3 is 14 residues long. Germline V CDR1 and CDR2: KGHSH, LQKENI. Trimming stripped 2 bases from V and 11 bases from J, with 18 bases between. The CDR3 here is CASSPSRGAIDAFF. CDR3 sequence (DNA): TGTGCCAGCTCACCAAGTCGGGGGGCAATTGACGCTTTCTTT.

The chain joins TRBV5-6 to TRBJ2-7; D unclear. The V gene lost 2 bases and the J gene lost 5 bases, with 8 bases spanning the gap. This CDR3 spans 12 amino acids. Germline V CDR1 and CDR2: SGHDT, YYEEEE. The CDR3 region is CASSFSFNEQYF. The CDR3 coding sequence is TGTGCCAGCAGCTTCTCTTTCAACGAGCAGTACTTC.

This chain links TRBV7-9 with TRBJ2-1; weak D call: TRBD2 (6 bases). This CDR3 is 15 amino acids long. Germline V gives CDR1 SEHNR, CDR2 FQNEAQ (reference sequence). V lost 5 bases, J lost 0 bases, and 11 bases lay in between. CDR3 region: CASSPEGSSYNEQFF. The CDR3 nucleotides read TGTGCCAGCAGCCCGGAGGGCAGCTCCTACAATGAGCAGTTCTTC.

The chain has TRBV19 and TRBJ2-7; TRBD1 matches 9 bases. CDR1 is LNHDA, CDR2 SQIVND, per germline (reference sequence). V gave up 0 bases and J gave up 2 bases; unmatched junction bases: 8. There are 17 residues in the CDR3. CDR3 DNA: TGTGCCAGTAGTATAGATCTATACAGGGGGCTTACCTACGAGCAGTACTTC. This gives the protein CASSIDLYRGLTYEQYF.

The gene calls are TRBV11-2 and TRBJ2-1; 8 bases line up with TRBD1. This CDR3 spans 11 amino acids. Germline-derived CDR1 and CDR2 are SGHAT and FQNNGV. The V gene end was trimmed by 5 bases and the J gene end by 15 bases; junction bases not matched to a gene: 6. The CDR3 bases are TGTGCCAGCAGCCCCCGGACAGGGCTGTTCTTC. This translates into CASSPRTGLFF.

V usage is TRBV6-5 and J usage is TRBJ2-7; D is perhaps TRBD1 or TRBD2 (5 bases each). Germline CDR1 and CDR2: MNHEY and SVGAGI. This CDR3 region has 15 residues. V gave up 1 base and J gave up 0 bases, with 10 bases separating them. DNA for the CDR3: TGTGCCAGCAGTTACTTTAGTGGGGGCTCCTACGAGCAGTACTTC. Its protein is CASSYFSGGSYEQYF.

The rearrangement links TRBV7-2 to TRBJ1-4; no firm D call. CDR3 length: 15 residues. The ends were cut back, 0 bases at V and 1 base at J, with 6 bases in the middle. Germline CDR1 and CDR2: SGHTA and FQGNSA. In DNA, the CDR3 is TGTGCCAGCAGCTTAGCCAGAGTAACTAATGAAAAACTGTTTTTT. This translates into CASSLARVTNEKLFF.

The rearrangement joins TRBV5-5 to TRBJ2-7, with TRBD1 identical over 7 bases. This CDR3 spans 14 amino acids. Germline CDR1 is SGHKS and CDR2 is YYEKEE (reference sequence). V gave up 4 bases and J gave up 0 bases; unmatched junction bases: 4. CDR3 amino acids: CASSLGTASYEQYF. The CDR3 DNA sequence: TGTGCCAGCAGCCTGGGGACAGCCTCCTACGAGCAGTACTTC.

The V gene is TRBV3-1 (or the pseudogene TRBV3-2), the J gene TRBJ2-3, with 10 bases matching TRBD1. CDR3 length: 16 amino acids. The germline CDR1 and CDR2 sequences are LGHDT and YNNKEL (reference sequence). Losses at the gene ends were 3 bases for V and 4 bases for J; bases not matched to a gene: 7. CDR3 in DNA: TGTGCCAGCAGCCACGCACGACAGGGGGCGGCAGATACGCAGTATTTT. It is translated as CASSHARQGAADTQYF.

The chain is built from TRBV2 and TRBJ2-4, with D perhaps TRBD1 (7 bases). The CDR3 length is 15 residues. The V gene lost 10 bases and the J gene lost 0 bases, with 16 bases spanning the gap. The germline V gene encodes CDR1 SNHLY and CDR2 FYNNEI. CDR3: CATRGTDLAKNIQYF. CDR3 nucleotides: TGTGCCACCCGCGGGACAGACCTAGCCAAAAACATTCAGTACTTC.